This TCR beta chain was retrieved from a study of blood T cell repertoires in COVID-19. Turning to the study itself: Samples came from the United States, Italy and Spain, spanning acute and convalescent COVID-19.

The method was immunoSEQ multiplex PCR; TCRdb's version includes in-frame clones alone and lacks a portion of them. The data hold 130,000 to 150,000 clones, with approximately 81% observed a single time. This CDR3 has 14 residues. Germline V gives CDR1 MNHEY, CDR2 SVGAGI. Trimming stripped 0 bases from V and 8 bases from J, with 10 bases between. The receptor was isolated from a human donor in a cohort sampled during active COVID-19. The sample consisted of peripheral blood. The V gene is TRBV6-5, the J gene TRBJ1-4; D gene ambiguous. In DNA form, the CDR3 reads TGTGCCAGCAGTTACTCAGGTGGAGGGGAAAAACTGTTTTTT. Residues: CASSYSGGGEKLFF.